Listed below are T cell receptor beta chains from one sample, sequenced in a study of T cells in narcolepsy. Measured with immunoSEQ multiplex PCR; TCRdb has only the in-frame clones, and not every one. The repertoire holds about 40,000 clones, with approximately 88% as singletons. The sample consisted of CD45RA- memory CD4+ T cells from PBMCs. These receptor sequences come from a human donor with narcolepsy. Each CDR3 is given with its conserved first and last residue. D genes are given only for firm matches. A row's size may be missing; if present it is once, few, many or a size class.

TRBV5-1,-,TRBJ2-5,13,-,CASRATGQETQYF,TGCGCCAGCAGAGCGACAGGCCAAGAGACCCAGTACTTC
TRBV11-1,TRBD1,TRBJ1-2,13,-,CASSLEGQGAYTF,TGTGCCAGCAGCTTAGAGGGACAGGGAGCCTACACCTTC
TRBV9,TRBD1,TRBJ2-1,15,-,CASSGRDRLYNEQFF,TGTGCCAGCAGCGGCCGGGACAGGCTATACAATGAGCAGTTCTTC
TRBV27,-,TRBJ1-5,13,-,CASSIQSNQPQHF,TGTGCCAGCAGCATACAGAGCAATCAGCCCCAGCATTTT
TRBV6-7,-,TRBJ2-7,14,-,CASPADPTTYEQYF,TGTGCCAGCCCCGCCGACCCTACAACCTACGAGCAGTACTTC
TRBV6-6,-,TRBJ2-7,14,-,CASIRDGQTYEQYF,TGTGCCAGCATCCGGGACGGGCAGACCTACGAGCAGTACTTC
TRBV7-4,TRBD2,TRBJ2-3,17,once,CASSSPEMGDYTDTQYF,TGTGCCAGCAGCTCCCCCGAAATGGGGGACTACACAGATACGCAGTATTTT
TRBV7-9,TRBD1,TRBJ2-5,16,-,CASSLGIQGKGETQYF,TGTGCCAGCAGCTTAGGAATACAGGGGAAAGGAGAGACCCAGTACTTC
TRBV30,TRBD1,TRBJ1-1,14,-,CAWTDTGVDTEAFF,TGTGCCTGGACAGATACAGGGGTTGACACTGAAGCTTTCTTT
TRBV30,-,TRBJ1-3,13,-,CAWGPSAGNTIYF,TGTGCCTGGGGCCCCTCCGCCGGAAACACCATATATTTT
TRBV2,-,TRBJ2-4,16,once,CASSLRGVAAKDIQYF,TGTGCCAGCAGTCTGCGGGGAGTAGCTGCTAAGGACATTCAGTACTTC
TRBV6-6,-,TRBJ1-4,16,-,CASSYPPGSTNEKLFF,TGTGCCAGCAGTTACCCGCCCGGATCAACTAATGAAAAACTGTTTTTT
TRBV5-1,TRBD1,TRBJ1-2,15,-,CASSLGQGTPYGYTF,TGCGCCAGCAGCTTGGGACAGGGAACGCCCTATGGCTACACCTTC
TRBV30,TRBD1,TRBJ2-5,13,-,CAWEGALGETQYF,TGTGCCTGGGAGGGGGCATTGGGGGAGACCCAGTACTTC
TRBV5-1,-,TRBJ2-5,15,-,CASSLGTTREETQYF,TGCGCCAGCAGCTTGGGGACTACGCGGGAAGAGACCCAGTACTTC
TRBV25-1,-,TRBJ2-2,14,-,CASSPGGRTGELFF,TGTGCCAGCAGCCCCGGGGGACGGACCGGGGAGCTGTTTTTT
TRBV11-2,-,TRBJ1-1,14,-,CASSLDRVYTEAFF,TGTGCCAGCAGCTTAGACAGGGTATACACTGAAGCTTTCTTT
TRBV28,-,TRBJ2-1,14,-,CASSLFRGSNEQFF,TGTGCCAGCAGTTTATTTCGAGGGAGCAATGAGCAGTTCTTC